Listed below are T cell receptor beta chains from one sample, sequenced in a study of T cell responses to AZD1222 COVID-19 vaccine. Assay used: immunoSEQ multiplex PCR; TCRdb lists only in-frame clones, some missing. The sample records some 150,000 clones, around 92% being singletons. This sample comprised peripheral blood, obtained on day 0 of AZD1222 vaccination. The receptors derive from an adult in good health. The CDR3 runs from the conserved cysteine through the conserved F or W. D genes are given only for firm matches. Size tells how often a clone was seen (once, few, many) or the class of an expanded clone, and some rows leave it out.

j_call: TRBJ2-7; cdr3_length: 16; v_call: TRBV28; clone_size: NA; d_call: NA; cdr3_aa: CASSLALGSLVYEQYF; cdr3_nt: TGTGCCAGCAGTTTAGCCTTAGGAAGTTTGGTCTACGAGCAGTACTTC
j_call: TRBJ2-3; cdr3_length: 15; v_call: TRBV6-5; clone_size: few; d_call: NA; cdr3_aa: CASSPGGSHTDTQYF; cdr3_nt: TGTGCCAGCAGCCCCGGCGGGTCTCACACAGATACGCAGTATTTT
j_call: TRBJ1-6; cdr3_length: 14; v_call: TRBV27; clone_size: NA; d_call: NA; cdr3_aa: CASRRLMNNSPLHF; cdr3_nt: TGTGCCAGCAGAAGGTTGATGAATAATTCACCCCTCCACTTT
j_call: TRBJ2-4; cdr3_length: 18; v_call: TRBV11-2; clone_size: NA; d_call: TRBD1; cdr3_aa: CASSLGTYRGLDKNIQYF; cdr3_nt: TGTGCCAGCAGCTTAGGTACCTACAGGGGGCTAGACAAAAACATTCAGTACTTC
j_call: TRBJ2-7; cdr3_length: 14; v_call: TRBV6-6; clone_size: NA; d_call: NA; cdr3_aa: CASSGATESYEQYF; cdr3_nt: TGTGCCAGCAGCGGAGCCACAGAATCCTACGAGCAGTACTTC
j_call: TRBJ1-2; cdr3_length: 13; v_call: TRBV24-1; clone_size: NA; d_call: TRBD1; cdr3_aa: CATSQQGAGGYTF; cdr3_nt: TGTGCCACCAGTCAGCAGGGGGCAGGCGGCTACACCTTC
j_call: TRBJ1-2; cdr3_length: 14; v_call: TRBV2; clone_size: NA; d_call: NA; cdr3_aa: CASSVRFSNYGYTF; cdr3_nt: TGTGCCAGCAGTGTTAGGTTTTCTAACTATGGCTACACCTTC
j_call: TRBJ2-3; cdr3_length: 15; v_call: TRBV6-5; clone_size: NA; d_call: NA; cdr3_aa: CASRHGFQDTDTQYF; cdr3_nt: TGTGCCAGCAGACACGGGTTCCAGGACACAGATACGCAGTATTTT
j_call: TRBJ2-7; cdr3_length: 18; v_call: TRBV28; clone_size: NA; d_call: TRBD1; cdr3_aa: CASSSTGTAYQSSYEQYF; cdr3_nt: TGTGCCAGCAGTTCGACCGGGACAGCCTACCAGAGCTCCTACGAGCAGTACTTC
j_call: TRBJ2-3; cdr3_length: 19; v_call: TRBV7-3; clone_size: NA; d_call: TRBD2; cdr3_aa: CASSLTGTSGGPPRDTQYF; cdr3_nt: TGTGCCAGCAGCTTAACAGGGACTAGCGGGGGACCCCCGAGGGATACGCAGTATTTT
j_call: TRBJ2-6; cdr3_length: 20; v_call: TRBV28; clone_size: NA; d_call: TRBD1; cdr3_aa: CASSLSLDRGSVTGANVLTF; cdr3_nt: TGTGCCAGCAGTTTGTCCCTCGACAGGGGGAGTGTGACAGGGGCCAACGTCCTGACTTTC
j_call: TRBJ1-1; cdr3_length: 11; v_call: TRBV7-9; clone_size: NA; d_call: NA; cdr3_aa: CASSSYNEAFF; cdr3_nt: TGTGCCAGCAGCTCTTATAATGAAGCTTTCTTT
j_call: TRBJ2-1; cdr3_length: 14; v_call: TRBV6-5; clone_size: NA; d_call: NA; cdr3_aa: CASSPTTGRDEQFF; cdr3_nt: TGTGCCAGCAGTCCCACTACAGGGAGGGATGAGCAGTTCTTC
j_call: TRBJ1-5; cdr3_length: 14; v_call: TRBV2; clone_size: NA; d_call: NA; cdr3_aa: CASTRLYSNQPQHF; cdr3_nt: TGTGCCAGCACCCGGCTCTATAGCAATCAGCCCCAGCATTTT
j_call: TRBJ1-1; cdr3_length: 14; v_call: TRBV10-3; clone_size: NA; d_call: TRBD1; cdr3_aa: CAVDRGPYDTEAFF; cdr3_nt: TGTGCCGTCGACAGGGGTCCGTATGACACTGAAGCTTTCTTT
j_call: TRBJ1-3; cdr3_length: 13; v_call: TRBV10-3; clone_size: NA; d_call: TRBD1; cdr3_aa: CAITRGAGNTIYF; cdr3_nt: TGTGCCATCACCAGGGGGGCGGGAAACACCATATATTTT
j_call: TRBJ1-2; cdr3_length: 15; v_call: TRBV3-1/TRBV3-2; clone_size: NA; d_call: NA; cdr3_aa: CASSHSLQGRYDYTF; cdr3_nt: TGTGCCAGCAGCCACTCCTTACAGGGTCGGTATGACTACACCTTC
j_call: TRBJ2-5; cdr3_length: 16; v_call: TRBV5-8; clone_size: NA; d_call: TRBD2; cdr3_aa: CASSTPGGGAEETQYF; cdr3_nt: TGTGCCAGCAGCACCCCTGGCGGGGGGGCCGAAGAGACCCAGTACTTC
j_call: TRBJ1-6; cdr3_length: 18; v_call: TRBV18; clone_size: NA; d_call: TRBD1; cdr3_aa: CASSQNALDRGQNSPLHF; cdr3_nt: TGTGCCAGCTCACAGAACGCTTTGGACAGGGGGCAGAATTCACCCCTCCACTTT
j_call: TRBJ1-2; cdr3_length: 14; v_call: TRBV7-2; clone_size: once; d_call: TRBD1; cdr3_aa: CASRPAAGDRGYTF; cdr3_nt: TGTGCCAGCAGACCCGCCGCCGGGGACAGAGGCTACACCTTC
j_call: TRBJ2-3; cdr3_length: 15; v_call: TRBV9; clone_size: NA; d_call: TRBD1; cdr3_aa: CASSLGQGFIDTQYF; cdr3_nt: TGTGCCAGCAGCCTTGGACAGGGGTTTATAGATACGCAGTATTTT
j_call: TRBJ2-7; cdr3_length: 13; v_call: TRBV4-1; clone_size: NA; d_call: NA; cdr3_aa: CASSQDTPYEQYF; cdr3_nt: TGCGCCAGCAGCCAAGATACCCCCTACGAGCAGTACTTC
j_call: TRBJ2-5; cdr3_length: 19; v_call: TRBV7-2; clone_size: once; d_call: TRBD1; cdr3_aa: CASSLVTGQGAIWQETQYF; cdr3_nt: TGTGCCAGCAGCTTAGTAACGGGACAGGGGGCTATATGGCAAGAGACCCAGTACTTC
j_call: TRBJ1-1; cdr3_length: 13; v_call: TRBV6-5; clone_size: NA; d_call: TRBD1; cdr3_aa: CASSYAGGTEAFF; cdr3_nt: TGTGCCAGCAGTTACGCAGGGGGCACTGAAGCTTTCTTT
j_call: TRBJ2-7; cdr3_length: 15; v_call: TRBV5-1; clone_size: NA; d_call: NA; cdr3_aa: CASSLLGKGLGEQYF; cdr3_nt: TGCGCCAGCAGCTTGTTAGGAAAGGGTCTGGGCGAGCAGTACTTC
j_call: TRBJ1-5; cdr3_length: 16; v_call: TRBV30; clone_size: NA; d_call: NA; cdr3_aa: CAWSKPLGTNNQPQHF; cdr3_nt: TGTGCCTGGAGTAAACCGCTGGGGACAAACAATCAGCCCCAGCATTTT
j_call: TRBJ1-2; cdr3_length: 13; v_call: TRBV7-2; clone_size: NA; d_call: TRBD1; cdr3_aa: CASSRDRVGGYTF; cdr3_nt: TGTGCCAGCAGCCGAGACAGGGTTGGTGGCTACACCTTC
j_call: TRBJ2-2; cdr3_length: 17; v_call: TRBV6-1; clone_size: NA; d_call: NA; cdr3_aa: CASSEPQGFSNTGELFF; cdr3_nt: TGTGCCAGCAGTGAACCACAGGGCTTCAGTAACACCGGGGAGCTGTTTTTT
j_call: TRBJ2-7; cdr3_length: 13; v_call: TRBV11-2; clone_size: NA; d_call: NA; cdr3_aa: CASSLGSRYEQYF; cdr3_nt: TGTGCCAGCAGCTTGGGCAGCCGCTACGAGCAGTACTTC
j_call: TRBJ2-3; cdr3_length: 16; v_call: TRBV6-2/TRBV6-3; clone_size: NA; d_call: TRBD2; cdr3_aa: CASSSSLAGGTDTQYF; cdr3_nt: TGTGCCAGCAGCTCCTCACTAGCGGGGGGCACAGATACGCAGTATTTT
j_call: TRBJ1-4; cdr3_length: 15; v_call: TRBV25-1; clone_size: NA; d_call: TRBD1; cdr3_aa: CASSEPTGQLEKLFF; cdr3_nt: TGTGCCAGCAGTGAACCTACGGGACAGCTTGAAAAACTGTTTTTT
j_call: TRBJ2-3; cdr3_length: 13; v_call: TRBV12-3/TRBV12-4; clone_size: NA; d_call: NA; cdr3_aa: CASSLLLHHTQYF; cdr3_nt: TGTGCCAGCAGTCTCCTACTCCATCATACGCAGTATTTT
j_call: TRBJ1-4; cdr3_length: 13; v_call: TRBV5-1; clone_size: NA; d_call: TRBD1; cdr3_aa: CASSPGTDEKLFF; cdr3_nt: TGCGCCAGCAGCCCTGGGACAGATGAAAAACTGTTTTTT
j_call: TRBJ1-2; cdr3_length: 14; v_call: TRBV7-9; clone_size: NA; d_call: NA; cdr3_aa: CASSIYFGQHGYTF; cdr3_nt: TGTGCCAGCAGCATTTACTTCGGGCAGCATGGCTACACCTTC
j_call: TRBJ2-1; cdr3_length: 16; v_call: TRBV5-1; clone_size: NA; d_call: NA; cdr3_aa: CASSPGWVLGYNEQFF; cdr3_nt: TGCGCCAGCAGCCCGGGCTGGGTTTTGGGCTACAATGAGCAGTTCTTC
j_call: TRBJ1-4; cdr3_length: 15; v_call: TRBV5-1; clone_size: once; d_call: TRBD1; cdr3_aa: CASSSGGTGGEKLFF; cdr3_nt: TGCGCCAGCTCCTCCGGGGGGACAGGGGGAGAAAAACTGTTTTTT
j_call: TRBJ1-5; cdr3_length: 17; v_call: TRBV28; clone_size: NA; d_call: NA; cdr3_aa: CASSLGLRREGNQPQHF; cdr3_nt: TGTGCCAGCAGTTTAGGGTTGAGGAGGGAGGGCAATCAGCCCCAGCATTTT
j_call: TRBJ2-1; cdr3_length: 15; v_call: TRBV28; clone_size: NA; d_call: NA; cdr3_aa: CASSLRGTLGNEQFF; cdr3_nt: TGTGCCAGCAGCCTGAGGGGCACCCTAGGGAATGAGCAGTTCTTC
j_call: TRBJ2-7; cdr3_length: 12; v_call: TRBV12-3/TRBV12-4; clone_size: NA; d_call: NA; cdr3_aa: CASSTTYFEQYF; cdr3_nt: TGTGCCAGCAGCACGACTTATTTTGAGCAGTACTTC
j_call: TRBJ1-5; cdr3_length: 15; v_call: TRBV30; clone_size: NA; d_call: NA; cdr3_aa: CAWSRGAQSNQPQHF; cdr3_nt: TGTGCCTGGAGTCGGGGGGCGCAAAGCAATCAGCCCCAGCATTTT
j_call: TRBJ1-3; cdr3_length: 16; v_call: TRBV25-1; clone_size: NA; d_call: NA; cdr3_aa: CASSESVGRSGNTIYF; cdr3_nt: TGTGCCAGCAGTGAATCGGTAGGGAGGTCTGGAAACACCATATATTTT
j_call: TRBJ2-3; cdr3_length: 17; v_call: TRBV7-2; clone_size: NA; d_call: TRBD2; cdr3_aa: CASSIGRLAGGTDTQYF; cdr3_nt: TGTGCCAGCAGCATAGGCCGACTAGCGGGGGGCACAGATACGCAGTATTTT
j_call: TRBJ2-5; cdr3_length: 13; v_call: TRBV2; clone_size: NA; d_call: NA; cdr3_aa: CASSADGQHSQYF; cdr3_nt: TGTGCCAGCAGTGCCGACGGACAGCACTCCCAGTACTTC
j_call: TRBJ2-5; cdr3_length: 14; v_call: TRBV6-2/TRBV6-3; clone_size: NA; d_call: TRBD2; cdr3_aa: CASSDRGVRETQYF; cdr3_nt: TGTGCCAGCAGTGACCGGGGGGTACGGGAGACCCAGTACTTC
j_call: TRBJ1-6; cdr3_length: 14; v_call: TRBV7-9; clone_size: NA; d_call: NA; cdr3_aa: CASSDGLSHSPLHF; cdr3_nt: TGTGCCAGCAGCGACGGACTTAGCCATTCACCCCTCCACTTT
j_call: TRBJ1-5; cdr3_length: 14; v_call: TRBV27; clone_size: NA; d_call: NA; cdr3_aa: CASRSYSSNQPQHF; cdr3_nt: TGTGCCAGCAGAAGCTACAGCTCCAATCAGCCCCAGCATTTT
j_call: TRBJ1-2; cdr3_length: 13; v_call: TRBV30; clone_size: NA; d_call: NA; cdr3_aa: CAWSEPLNYGYTF; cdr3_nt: TGTGCCTGGAGCGAACCCTTAAACTATGGCTACACCTTC
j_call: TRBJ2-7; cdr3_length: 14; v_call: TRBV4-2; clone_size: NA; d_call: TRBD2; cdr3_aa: CASSQTGLAREQYF; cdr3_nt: TGTGCCAGCAGCCAAACCGGACTAGCGCGGGAGCAGTACTTC
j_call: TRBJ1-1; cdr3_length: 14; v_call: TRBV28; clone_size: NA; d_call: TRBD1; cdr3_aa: CASSMTGGLTEAFF; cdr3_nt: TGTGCCAGCAGCATGACAGGGGGCTTAACTGAAGCTTTCTTT